This TCR beta chain was captured by sequencing in a study of neoadjuvant anti-PD-1 for oral cavity cancer. The overall study: Patients mostly received three to four biweekly nivolumab doses at 3 mg/kg before surgery. Findings and limits, study-wide: Each response group had just a few patients in TCR analyses.

This table comes from immunoSEQ multiplex PCR, and its TCRdb copy is limited to in-frame clones, with some not included. The table records roughly 10,000 clones, less than 70% of them present only once. Worth noting for this clone: Its specificity is not known.

As to time point: after neoadjuvant nivolumab, at surgical resection. The specimen was PBMCs, collected after nivolumab (anti-PD-1) treatment. The TCR was taken from a person aged 40 to 85 with oral cavity squamous cell carcinoma.

CDR3 sequence reads: CASRDRKTYEQYF. The CDR3 nucleotides read TGTGCCAGCAGGGACAGGAAAACCTACGAGCAGTACTTC. The chain couples TRBV2 to TRBJ2-7; 7 bases map to TRBD1. The CDR3 is 13 amino acids. The trim removed 6 bases at V and 2 bases at J, leaving 4 bases unmatched. Per the germline V gene, CDR1 is SNHLY and CDR2 is FYNNEI.